This T cell receptor beta chain is drawn from a study of CD8 T cells in Susac syndrome. Study as a whole: Active disease was present in more than 5 of the sequenced Susac syndrome patients, whereas under 10 of them were in remission.

FACS enriched CD8+ TEMRA cells, while bulk CD8+ and CD4+ were negatively isolated. RNA in amounts of roughly 0.5 to 1 ug was reverse transcribed with random hexamers. TCRdb re-analysed the immunoSEQ multiplex PCR reads in MiXCR, keeping a single row per CDR3 protein. The data contain about 120,000 distinct CDR3 sequences, 96% of them seen just once; the ten biggest clones take up 0.11% to 0.15%. Deletions cut 5 bases from V and 3 bases from J, with 14 bases between. Looked up from germline, CDR1 is SGHVS and CDR2 is FNYEAQ. The CDR3 has 15 amino acids. This sequence was found in a human donor with Susac syndrome. The V and J genes are TRBV7-6 and TRBJ2-1, with D possibly TRBD2 on 6 matching bases. The sample comprised CD4+ T cells from PBMCs. As DNA, the CDR3 is TGTGCCAGCAGCCCCGCTTCGGGGGTCTACAATGAGCAGTTCTTC. Amino acid sequence: CASSPASGVYNEQFF.